The following is a TCR beta chain sequence with its context. These data are taken from a study of patients and donors after allogeneic stem cell transplantation. Germline lookup yields CDR1 LNHDA and CDR2 SQIVND (reference sequence). The CDR3 spans 16 residues. After removal of 4 bases from V and 4 bases from J, the junction contained 7 bases not matched to a gene. One entry per CDR3 protein results from TCRdb running MiXCR on the RT-PCR reads. The table includes roughly 960,000 distinct CDR3 sequences, roughly 18% detected once. The rearrangement links TRBV19 to TRBJ2-1; 10 bases map to TRBD1. Sequencing used blood, either unsorted or a sorted T cell fraction (not recorded which). This receptor was identified in a human donor who was either an allogeneic HSCT recipient or a stem cell or donor lymphocyte infusion donor (not recorded which). It is not recorded whose cells these are; they may come from a transplant donor. Here the CDR3 DNA reads TGTGCCAGTAGTAGGAGGACAGGGGGACATTACAATGAGCAGTTCTTC. Translating gives CASSRRTGGHYNEQFF.